This T cell receptor beta chain was sequenced during a study of CD4 T cells in relation to SARS-CoV-2 and coronaviruses. The study, taken as a whole, reports: In around 63% of donors, memory CD4+ clonotypes crossrecognized SARS-CoV-2 and at least one common cold coronavirus spike.

Produced via immunoSEQ multiplex PCR; TCRdb's table is partial and in-frame only. The table has about 22,000 clones, over 65% seen once. V lost 6 bases to trimming and J lost 2 bases, with 17 bases between them. The CDR3 is 15 residues long. The germline CDR1 and CDR2 sequences are SGHRS and YFSETQ. In regard to this clone: Antigen: not known.

CD4+ T cells from unexposed donors were obtained before the COVID-19 pandemic (2011-2018). The cells were cultured for approximately 10 days before CD4+ T cells were isolated. As cell numbers allowed, unexposed-donor CD4+ T cells faced SARS-CoV-2 S/N and four cold-coronavirus spikes. On days 3 and 7, cultures got half fresh IL-2 medium. The chain carries TRBV5-1 and TRBJ1-2; D is unclear. This TCR came from a human donor in good health. Sequencing was performed on CD4+ T cells from PBMCs, cultured in vitro. This CDR3 reads CASKVESGLNYGYTF. CDR3 bases: TGCGCCAGCAAGGTCGAATCGGGCCTGAACTATGGCTACACCTTC.